The sequence of this T cell receptor beta chain was determined in a study of T cells after yellow fever vaccination. The V and J ends lost 4 bases and 1 base respectively, with 11 bases between them. The CDR3 runs 15 residues. The germline V gene encodes CDR1 SGHKS and CDR2 YYEKEE (reference sequence). Synthesis of TCR cDNA relied on 5'RACE template switching, which attached a universal primer site and UMIs. TCRdb analysed the 5' RACE reads with MiXCR anew, one entry per CDR3 protein. Among 250,000 or so distinct CDR3 sequences listed, more than 3.5% were seen once. This clonotype occurred many times.

The TCR comes from a man between 18 and 29 years old who received the YFV17D yellow fever vaccine. The rearrangement joins TRBV5-5 to TRBJ2-2, with a possible D match to TRBD1 (5 bases). This specimen consisted of PBMCs, obtained 15 days after the yellow fever booster vaccination. The CDR3 loop reads CASSVTGLNTGELFF. In nucleotides, the CDR3 is TGTGCCAGCAGCGTAACAGGCCTGAACACCGGGGAGCTGTTTTTT.